This T cell receptor (beta chain) was retrieved from a study of blood T cell repertoires in COVID-19. Study-level background: Donors in the United States, Italy and Spain gave samples during acute or convalescent COVID-19. Sources were T cells, B-cell-depleted T cells, or PBMCs; the material itself was cDNA or gDNA.

Enrollment of patients from Seattle took place during active infection, with longitudinal follow-up. Methods used by the authors: Estimation of nucleated cell counts was performed using reference gene primer amplification. Assay used: immunoSEQ multiplex PCR; TCRdb lists only in-frame clones, some missing. The DNA was the basis for D and trimming; V, J and clone size are from that table. The table lists about 250,000 clones, about 93% of them singletons, with more than 0.8% in the top ten. The receptor's source is a man under 40 with COVID-19, enrolled during active disease. The sequenced sample was peripheral blood.

The CDR3 bases are TGCGCCAGCTCGGCTAGCGGGGGATACAATGAGCAGTTCTTC. As protein: CASSASGGYNEQFF. V usage is TRBV10-1 and J usage is TRBJ2-1; 10 bases line up with TRBD2. The germline CDR1 and CDR2 sequences are WNHNN and SYGVQD (reference sequence). This CDR3 has 14 amino acids. The J segment lost 4 bases and the V segment lost 8 bases, leaving 5 bases of the junction unmatched.